The 19 T cell receptor beta chains presented below share a single source sample, sequenced in a study of beta chain features in type 1 diabetes. As every portion of the isolated RNA was reverse transcribed, the sequencing read expressed TCRB transcripts. The protocol was immunoSEQ multiplex PCR, while the TCRdb copy is restricted to in-frame clones and leaves out a portion. Among about 900,000 clones, under 20% were seen once, and the ten largest hold around 0.02%. The sample consisted of naive CD4+ T cells from blood. These receptors were taken from a woman younger than 30 in good health.

The chain is built from TRBV5-4 and TRBJ2-1; 7 bases fit TRBD2. The CDR3 has 15 residues. Per germline, CDR1 SGHNT and CDR2 YYREEE (reference sequence). V lost 1 base, J lost 4 bases, and 5 bases stayed unmatched. As DNA, the CDR3 is TGTGCCAGCAGCTTGACGACTAGCTCGTACAATGAGCAGTTCTTC. It yields the protein CASSLTTSSYNEQFF.

This rearrangement joins TRBV7-2 to TRBJ2-5, with D possibly called TRBD1 or TRBD2 (6 bases each). V was pared by 2 bases and J by 5 bases, with 18 bases between. Germline-derived CDR1 and CDR2 are SGHTA and FQGNSA. CDR3 size: 16 residues. CDR3 DNA sequence: TGTGCCAGCAGCTTAACCCGGGACAAGGGGGGCGAGACCCAGTACTTC. Protein sequence: CASSLTRDKGGETQYF.

V is TRBV6-5 and J is TRBJ2-7; 9 nucleotides agree with TRBD1. CDR1 MNHEY and CDR2 SVGAGI come from the germline V gene. The CDR3 totals 14 residues. With V trimmed by 6 bases and J by 5 bases, 8 bases remained unmatched. CDR3 loop: CASSSWDRVHEQYF. Written as DNA, the CDR3 is TGTGCCAGCAGCTCGTGGGACAGGGTCCACGAGCAGTACTTC.

This clone has just a few counts. This chain uses TRBV2 with TRBJ2-1; 9 bases match TRBD2. The CDR3 runs to 15 residues. Trimming at V came to 4 bases and at J to 5 bases, leaving 6 bases not matched to a gene. Germline V CDR1 and CDR2: SNHLY, FYNNEI. CDR3 nucleotides: TGTGCCAGCAGTGGTCCAGCGGGAGGCAACAATGAGCAGTTCTTC. Protein product: CASSGPAGGNNEQFF.

The CDR3 nucleotides are TGCAGCGTTGGGACACGACAACTCCGCGGCTACACCTTC. It is translated as CSVGTRQLRGYTF. The chain is built from TRBV29-1 and TRBJ1-2; possible D gene TRBD1, 5 bases. The V end lost 4 bases, the J end lost 8 bases, and 17 bases lay between the germline ends. This CDR3 comprises 13 residues. CDR1 is SQVTM and CDR2 is ANQGSEA in the germline V gene.

The chain combines TRBV28 with TRBJ1-1; no firm D call. Looked up from germline, CDR1 is MDHEN and CDR2 is SYDVKM. V shed 5 bases and J shed 5 bases, with 9 bases lying between them. The CDR3 is 12 amino acids. In nucleotides, the CDR3 is TGTGCCAGCAGTGGCCTAGGGACTGAAGCTTTCTTT. Translating it yields CASSGLGTEAFF. The variable domain in full, completed from reference TRBV28 and TRBJ1-1, reads DVKVTQSSRYLVKRTGEKVFLECVQDMDHENMFWYRQDPGLGLRLIYFSYDVKMKEKGDIPEGYSVSREKKERFSLILESASTNQTSMYLCASSGLGTEAFFGQGTRLTVV.

This chain links TRBV6-5 with TRBJ2-5; 9 bases are a match to TRBD2. Per germline, CDR1 MNHEY and CDR2 SVGAGI. Losses at the gene ends were 2 bases for V and 5 bases for J; bases not matched to a gene: 9. CDR3 length: 16 residues. The CDR3 nucleotides read TGTGCCAGCAGTTACGGGGCGGCGGGAGGGCCCGAGACCCAGTACTTC. Translating it yields CASSYGAAGGPETQYF.

This chain uses TRBV29-1 with TRBJ2-2; D is possibly TRBD1 (5 bases). The CDR3 is 13 residues long. The germline V gene encodes CDR1 SQVTM and CDR2 ANQGSEA. V shed 4 bases and J shed 5 bases, with 11 bases lying between them. Here the CDR3 DNA reads TGCAGCGTTGGACAGCAAATGACCGGGGAGCTGTTTTTT. This sequence encodes CSVGQQMTGELFF.

This clone was found a few times. This same CDR3 is encoded by further DNA sequences in the sample. The chain combines TRBV4-2 with TRBJ1-5; D remains ambiguous. Per the germline V gene, CDR1 is LGHNA and CDR2 is YNFKEQ. V lost 1 base, J lost 2 bases, and 9 bases lay in between. This CDR3 comprises 15 residues. The CDR3 loop reads CASSQGPGGNQPQHF. DNA for the CDR3: TGTGCCAGCAGCCAAGGGCCTGGTGGCAATCAGCCCCAGCATTTT.

The chain recombines TRBV6-6 with TRBJ1-4; D may be TRBD1 (5 bases). V lost 7 bases to trimming and J lost 7 bases, with 13 bases between them. CDR3 size: 13 residues. Germline V CDR1 and CDR2: MNHNY, SVGAGI (reference sequence). CDR3 amino acids: CASTGRESEKLFF. The CDR3, as DNA: TGTGCCAGCACAGGCAGGGAGAGTGAAAAACTGTTTTTT.

This clone has just a few counts. This chain uses TRBV29-1 with TRBJ2-1, with D tentatively TRBD2 (5 bases). Trimming removed 6 bases at V and 2 bases at J, with 8 bases between. The CDR3 has 12 amino acids. The germline gives CDR1 SQVTM, CDR2 ANQGSEA. CDR3 sequence (DNA): TGCAGCGTCGGGGATCCCTACAATGAGCAGTTCTTC. Amino acids: CSVGDPYNEQFF.

The chain has TRBV7-2 and TRBJ2-1; D uncertain. Trimming removed 1 base at V and 8 bases at J, with 9 bases between. The CDR3 loop spans 13 amino acids. Germline V gene data show CDR1 as SGHTA and CDR2 as FQGNSA. The DNA for the CDR3 is TGTGCCAGCAGCTTAGAGGTGGGATATGAGCAGTTCTTC. Translating it yields CASSLEVGYEQFF.

The rearrangement links TRBV25-1 to TRBJ1-2, with no clear D. This CDR3 has 13 residues. The V and J ends lost 1 base and 8 bases respectively, with 11 bases between them. Germline CDR1 reads MGHDK; CDR2 reads SYGVNS. The CDR3 region has the DNA TGTGCCAGCAGTGAATTGAGGTCTGGAGGCTACACCTTC. Translated, it gives CASSELRSGGYTF.

The rearrangement links TRBV19 to TRBJ1-2, with D possibly being TRBD1 (5 bases). This CDR3 is 14 amino acids long. CDR1 and CDR2 (germline): LNHDA, SQIVND (reference sequence). With 2 bases removed from V and 5 bases from J, the gap between germline ends came to 12 bases. CDR3 region: CASSIQGGPYGYTF. The CDR3 DNA follows: TGTGCCAGTAGTATACAGGGAGGACCATATGGCTACACCTTC.

The chain uses TRBV5-1 and TRBJ2-7; D gene uncertain. V was clipped by 1 base and J by 2 bases, with 13 bases between them. Germline CDR1 reads SGHRS; CDR2 reads YFSETQ. The CDR3 consists of 15 residues. CDR3: CASSLSSSRPYEQYF. The DNA for the CDR3 is TGCGCCAGCAGCTTGTCTTCCTCGCGGCCCTACGAGCAGTACTTC.

This chain connects TRBV4-2 to TRBJ2-2; TRBD2 might be the D (5 bases). Germline V gives CDR1 LGHNA, CDR2 YNFKEQ. V gave up 1 base and J gave up 9 bases, with 12 bases separating them. CDR3 length equals 14 residues. The CDR3 coding sequence is TGTGCCAGCAGCCAAGTAGGGAGTGTCCGGGAGCTGTTTTTT. It translates to CASSQVGSVRELFF.

The chain couples TRBV7-2 to TRBJ2-5; D is uncertain. The J call may be wrong; the DNA end is better matched by TRBJ2-7. In germline, CDR1 is SGHTA, CDR2 FQGNSA. This CDR3 contains 13 residues. CDR3 loop: CASSYWGTYEQYF. DNA for the CDR3: TGTGCCAGCAGCTATTGGGGAACCTACGAGCAGTACTTC.

This clone showed up many times. V usage is TRBV10-3 and J usage is TRBJ2-3; TRBD1 agrees at 9 bases. The CDR3 is made up of 13 amino acids. CDR1 is ENHRY and CDR2 is SYGVKD in the germline V gene. After removal of 10 bases from V and 5 bases from J, the junction contained 7 bases not matched to a gene. The CDR3 region is CATLGQGEDTQYF. Written as DNA, the CDR3 is TGTGCCACCCTGGGACAGGGCGAAGATACGCAGTATTTT.

The J gene is TRBJ2-7, the V gene TRBV7-3, with TRBD1 matching 7 bases. The CDR3 has 13 residues. The V and J ends lost 5 bases and 6 bases, in that order; junction bases with no gene match: 7. Germline CDR1 and CDR2: SGHTA and FQGTGA. The CDR3 loop reads CASSPRGRIEQYF. As DNA, the CDR3 is TGTGCCAGCAGCCCCAGGGGGAGAATCGAGCAGTACTTC.